The rows below give T cell receptor beta chains drawn from one sample of a study of T cells after yellow fever vaccination. TCRdb reprocessed the 5' RACE reads with MiXCR, giving one entry per CDR3 protein. The table records approximately 32,000 distinct CDR3 sequences, more than 9% of them present only once. The input for sequencing was PBMCs, either bulk or a sorted T-cell subset (CD4+, CD8+, memory, or dextramer-sorted; not recorded which), taken roughly 15 days after the first yellow fever vaccination. All receptors derive from a man between 18 and 29 years old who received the YFV17D yellow fever vaccine. CDR3s include the opening cysteine and the closing phenylalanine or tryptophan. The D gene is left open where the match is weak. The size field reads how often the clone was seen (once, few, many) or a class if it is expanded.

DNA: TGTGCCAGCAGTTATTCCCCCCGGACAGAGGAAGGAGAGCAGTACTTC
CDR3: CASSYSPRTEEGEQYF
size: few
D: -
V: TRBV6-9
J: TRBJ2-7

DNA: TGTGCCAGCAGCTTAGGGTCAGGGAAAGCCTACGAGCAGTACTTC
CDR3: CASSLGSGKAYEQYF
size: many
D: -
V: TRBV7-2
J: TRBJ2-7

DNA: TGCGCCAGCAGCCAAGATGTGGGGCAGCCCCAGCATTTT
CDR3: CASSQDVGQPQHF
size: medium-sized
D: -
V: TRBV4-3
J: TRBJ1-5

DNA: TGTGCCAGCAGCTTAGCTAGCACAGATACGCAGTATTTT
CDR3: CASSLASTDTQYF
size: medium-sized
D: -
V: TRBV7-6
J: TRBJ2-3

DNA: TGTGCCAGCAGACCCTACGGGGGGAGGAATGAAAAACTGTTTTTT
CDR3: CASRPYGGRNEKLFF
size: many
D: -
V: TRBV12-3/TRBV12-4
J: TRBJ1-4